The clone carrying this TCR beta chain was picked up many times. The data originate from a study of identical twins. TCRdb reprocessed the 5' RACE reads with MiXCR, giving one entry per CDR3 protein. The sample gives 690,000 or so distinct CDR3 sequences, around 8.6% of which show up once; roughly 0.97% is in the top ten. The sample was also linked to a second study, of yellow fever vaccine responses in identical twins.

Sequencing was done on a sample of PBMCs. This TCR was recovered from a woman aged 18-29 years in good health.

CDR3 nucleotides: TGCGCCAGCAGCTTAGAAAGCTCTGGGGCCAACGTCCTGACTTTC. This sequence encodes CASSLESSGANVLTF. The chain recombines TRBV5-1 with TRBJ2-6; D remains ambiguous. This CDR3 region has 15 residues. Germline V gives CDR1 SGHRS, CDR2 YFSETQ. Trimming stripped 2 bases from V and 0 bases from J, with 6 bases between.